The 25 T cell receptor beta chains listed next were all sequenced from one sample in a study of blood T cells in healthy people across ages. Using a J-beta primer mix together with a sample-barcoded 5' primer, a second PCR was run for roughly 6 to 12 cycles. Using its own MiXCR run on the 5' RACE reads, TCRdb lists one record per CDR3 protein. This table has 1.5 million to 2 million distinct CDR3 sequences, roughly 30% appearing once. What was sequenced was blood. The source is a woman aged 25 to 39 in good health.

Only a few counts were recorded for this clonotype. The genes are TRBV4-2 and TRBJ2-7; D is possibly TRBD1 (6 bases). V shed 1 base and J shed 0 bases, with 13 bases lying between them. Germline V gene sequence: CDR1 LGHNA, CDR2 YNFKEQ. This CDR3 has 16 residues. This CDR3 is CASSQVYTGSSYEQYF. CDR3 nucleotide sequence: TGTGCCAGCAGCCAAGTTTACACAGGGAGCTCCTACGAGCAGTACTTC.

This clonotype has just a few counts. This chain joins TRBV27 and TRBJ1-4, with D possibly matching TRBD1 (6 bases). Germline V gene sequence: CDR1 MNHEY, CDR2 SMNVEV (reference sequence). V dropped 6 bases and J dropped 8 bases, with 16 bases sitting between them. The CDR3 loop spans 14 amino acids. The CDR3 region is CASSTTGYNEKLFF. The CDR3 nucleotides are TGTGCCAGCAGCACGACAGGATATAACGAAAAACTGTTTTTT.

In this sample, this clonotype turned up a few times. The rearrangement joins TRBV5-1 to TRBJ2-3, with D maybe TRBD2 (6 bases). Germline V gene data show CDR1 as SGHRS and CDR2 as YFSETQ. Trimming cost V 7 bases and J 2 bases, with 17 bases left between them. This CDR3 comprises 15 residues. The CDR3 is CASYVGGALTDTQYF. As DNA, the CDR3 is TGCGCCAGCTACGTCGGAGGGGCTCTCACAGATACGCAGTATTTT.

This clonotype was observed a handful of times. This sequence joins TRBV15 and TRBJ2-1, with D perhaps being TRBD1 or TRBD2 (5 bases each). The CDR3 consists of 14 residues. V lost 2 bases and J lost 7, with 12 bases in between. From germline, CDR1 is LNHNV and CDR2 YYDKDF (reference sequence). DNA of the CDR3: TGTGCCACCAGCAGACCCCAGGGACGTAATGAGCAGTTCTTC. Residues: CATSRPQGRNEQFF. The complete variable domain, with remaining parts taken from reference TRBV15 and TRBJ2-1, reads DAMVIQNPRYQVTQFGKPVTLSCSQTLNHNVMYWYQQKSSQAPKLLFHYYDKDFNNEADTPDNFQSRRPNTSFCFLDIRSPGLGDTAMYLCATSRPQGRNEQFFGPGTRLTVL.

CDR3 sequence: CSAGVGQDYGYTF. Here the CDR3 DNA reads TGCAGTGCGGGGGTAGGGCAGGACTATGGCTACACCTTC. This chain joins TRBV20-1 and TRBJ1-2; TRBD1 is a possible D gene (5 bases). CDR3 length equals 13 residues. Germline V gene sequence: CDR1 DFQATT, CDR2 SNEGSKA (reference sequence). V dropped 6 bases and J dropped 3 bases, with 14 bases sitting between them.

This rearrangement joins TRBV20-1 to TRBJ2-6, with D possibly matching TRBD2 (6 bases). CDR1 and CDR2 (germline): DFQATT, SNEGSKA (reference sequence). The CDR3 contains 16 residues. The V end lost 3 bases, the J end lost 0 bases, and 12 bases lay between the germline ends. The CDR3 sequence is CSASLGGPSGANVLTF. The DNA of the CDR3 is TGCAGTGCTAGCCTGGGGGGACCCTCTGGGGCCAACGTCCTGACTTTC.

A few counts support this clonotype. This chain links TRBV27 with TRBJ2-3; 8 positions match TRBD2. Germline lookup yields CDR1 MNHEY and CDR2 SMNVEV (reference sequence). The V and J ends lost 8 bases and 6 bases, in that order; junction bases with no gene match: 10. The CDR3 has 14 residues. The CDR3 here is CASAPGGATDTQYF. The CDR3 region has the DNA TGTGCCAGCGCTCCCGGGGGGGCAACGGATACGCAGTATTTT.

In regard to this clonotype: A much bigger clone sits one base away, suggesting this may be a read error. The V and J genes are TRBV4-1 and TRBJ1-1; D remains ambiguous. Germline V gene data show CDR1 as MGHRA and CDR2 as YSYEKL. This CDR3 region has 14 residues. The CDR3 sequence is CVSSQGQANTEAFF. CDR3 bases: TGCGTCAGCAGCCAAGGGCAGGCCAACACTGAAGCTTTCTTT.

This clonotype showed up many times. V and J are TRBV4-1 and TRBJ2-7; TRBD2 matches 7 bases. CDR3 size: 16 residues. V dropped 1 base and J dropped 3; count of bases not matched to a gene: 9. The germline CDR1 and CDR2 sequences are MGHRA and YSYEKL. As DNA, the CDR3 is TGCGCCAGCAGCCAAGGGGCGGGGGTTGGCGTCTACGAGCAGTACTTC. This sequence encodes CASSQGAGVGVYEQYF.

CDR3 loop: CASSLAGTGGDPEAFF. CDR3 coding DNA: TGCGCCAGCAGCTTGGCCGGGACAGGGGGAGATCCTGAAGCTTTCTTT. The rearrangement uses TRBV5-1 and TRBJ1-1; 11 bases line up with TRBD1. J lost 6 bases, V lost 0 bases, and 7 bases had no gene match. The germline CDR1 and CDR2 sequences are SGHRS and YFSETQ. CDR3 length: 16 amino acids.

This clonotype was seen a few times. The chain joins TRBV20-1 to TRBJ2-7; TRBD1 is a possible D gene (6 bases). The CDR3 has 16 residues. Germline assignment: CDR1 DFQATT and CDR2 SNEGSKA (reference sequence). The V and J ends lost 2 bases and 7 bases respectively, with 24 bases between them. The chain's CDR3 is CSARSPHRESVWEQYF. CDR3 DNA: TGCAGTGCTAGATCACCCCACAGGGAAAGTGTTTGGGAGCAGTACTTC.

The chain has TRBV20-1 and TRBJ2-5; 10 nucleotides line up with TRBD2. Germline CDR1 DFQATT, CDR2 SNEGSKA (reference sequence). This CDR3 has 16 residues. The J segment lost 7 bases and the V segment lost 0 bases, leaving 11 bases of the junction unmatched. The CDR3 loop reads CSARDLAGALPGTQYF. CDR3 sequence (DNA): TGCAGTGCTAGAGATCTAGCGGGGGCCCTCCCCGGGACCCAGTACTTC.

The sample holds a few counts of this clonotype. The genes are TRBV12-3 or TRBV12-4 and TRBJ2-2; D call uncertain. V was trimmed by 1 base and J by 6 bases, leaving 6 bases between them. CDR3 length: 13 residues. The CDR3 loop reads CASSLGVAGELFF. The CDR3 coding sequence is TGTGCCAGCAGTTTAGGTGTGGCCGGGGAGCTGTTTTTT.

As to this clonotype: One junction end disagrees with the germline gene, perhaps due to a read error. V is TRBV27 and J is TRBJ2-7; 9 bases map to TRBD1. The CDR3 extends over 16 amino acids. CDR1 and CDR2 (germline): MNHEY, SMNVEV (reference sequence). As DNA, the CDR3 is TGTGCCGGCAGTTCTAGACTGGGACAGGGCTACTACGAGCAGTACTTC. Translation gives CAGSSRLGQGYYEQYF.

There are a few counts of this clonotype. The CDR3 here is CASRPSFTSGSEQYF. CDR3 bases: TGTGCCAGCAGGCCGAGTTTCACTAGCGGGAGCGAGCAGTACTTC. The V gene is TRBV6-1, the J gene TRBJ2-7; 11 bases fit TRBD2. Germline loops: CDR1 MNHNS, CDR2 SASEGT. J was trimmed by 6 bases and V by 6 bases; bases with no gene match: 10. The CDR3 loop spans 15 amino acids.

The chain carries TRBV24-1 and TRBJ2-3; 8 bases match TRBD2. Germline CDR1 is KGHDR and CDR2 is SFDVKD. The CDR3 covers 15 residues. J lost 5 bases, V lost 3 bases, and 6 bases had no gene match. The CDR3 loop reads CATSDVAGRRDTQYF. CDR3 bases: TGTGCCACCAGTGATGTAGCGGGACGTAGAGATACGCAGTATTTT.

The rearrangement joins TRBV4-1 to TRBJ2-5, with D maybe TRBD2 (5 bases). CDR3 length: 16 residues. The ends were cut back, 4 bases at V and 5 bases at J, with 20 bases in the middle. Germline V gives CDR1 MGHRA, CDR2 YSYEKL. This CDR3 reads CASSRETGMGQETQYF. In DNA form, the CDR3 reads TGCGCCAGCAGCCGAGAGACGGGAATGGGCCAGGAGACCCAGTACTTC.

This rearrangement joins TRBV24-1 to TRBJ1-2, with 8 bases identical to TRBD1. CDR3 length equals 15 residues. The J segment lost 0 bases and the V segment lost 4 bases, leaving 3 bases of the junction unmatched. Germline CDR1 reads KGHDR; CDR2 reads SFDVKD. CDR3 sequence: CATSDTGGANYGYTF. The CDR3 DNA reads TGTGCCACCAGTGACACAGGGGGAGCTAACTATGGCTACACCTTC.

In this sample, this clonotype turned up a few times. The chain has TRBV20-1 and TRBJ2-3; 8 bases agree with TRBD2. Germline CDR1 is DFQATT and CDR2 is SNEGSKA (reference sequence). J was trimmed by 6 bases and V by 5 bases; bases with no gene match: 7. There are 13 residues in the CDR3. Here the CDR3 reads CSAASGGKDTQYF. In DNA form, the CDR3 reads TGCAGTGCTGCCTCGGGAGGGAAGGATACGCAGTATTTT.

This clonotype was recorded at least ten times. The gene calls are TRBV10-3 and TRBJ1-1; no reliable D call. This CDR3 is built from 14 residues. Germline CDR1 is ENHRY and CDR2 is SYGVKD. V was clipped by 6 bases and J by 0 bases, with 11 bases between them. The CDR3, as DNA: TGTGCCATCAGCCAACAAGGATTGAACACTGAAGCTTTCTTT. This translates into CAISQQGLNTEAFF.

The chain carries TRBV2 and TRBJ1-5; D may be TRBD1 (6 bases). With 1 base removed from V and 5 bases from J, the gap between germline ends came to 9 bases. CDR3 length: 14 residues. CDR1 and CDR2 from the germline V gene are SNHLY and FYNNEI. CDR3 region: CASSEEAGDQPQHF. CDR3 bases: TGTGCCAGCAGTGAAGAGGCAGGGGATCAGCCCCAGCATTTT.

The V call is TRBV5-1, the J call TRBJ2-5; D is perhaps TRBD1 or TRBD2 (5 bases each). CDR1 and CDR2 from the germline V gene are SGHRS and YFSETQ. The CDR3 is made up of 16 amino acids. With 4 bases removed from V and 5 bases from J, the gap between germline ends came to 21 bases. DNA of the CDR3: TGCGCCAGCAGCCAAACCGGGACCCCGAGGAAGGAGACCCAGTACTTC. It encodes CASSQTGTPRKETQYF.

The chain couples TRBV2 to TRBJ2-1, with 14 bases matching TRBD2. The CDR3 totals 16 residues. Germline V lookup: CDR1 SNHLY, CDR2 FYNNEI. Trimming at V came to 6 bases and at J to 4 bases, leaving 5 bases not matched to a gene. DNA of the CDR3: TGTGCCAGCAGGGGACTAGCGGGAGCGGGTTACAATGAGCAGTTCTTC. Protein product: CASRGLAGAGYNEQFF.

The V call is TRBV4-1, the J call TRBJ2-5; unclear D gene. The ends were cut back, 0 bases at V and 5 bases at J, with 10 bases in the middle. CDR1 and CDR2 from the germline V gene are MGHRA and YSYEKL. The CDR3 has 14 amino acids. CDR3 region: CASSQDPQWETQYF. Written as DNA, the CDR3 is TGCGCCAGCAGCCAAGATCCCCAATGGGAGACCCAGTACTTC.

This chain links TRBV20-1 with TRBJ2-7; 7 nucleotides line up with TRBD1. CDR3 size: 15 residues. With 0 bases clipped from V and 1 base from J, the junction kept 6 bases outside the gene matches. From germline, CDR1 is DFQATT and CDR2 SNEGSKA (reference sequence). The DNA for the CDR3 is TGCAGTGCTAGAGATCGGCAGGGGGAGTCCTACGAGCAGTACTTC. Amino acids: CSARDRQGESYEQYF.